This TCR beta chain was retrieved from a study of OX40 agonist ivuxolimab in advanced cancers. The overall study: Ivuxolimab, which patients received intravenously every 2 weeks, was dosed at 0.01 to 10 mg/kg. Partial responses were recorded for three patients, including one with hepatocellular carcinoma and two with cutaneous melanoma. Study conclusions and caveats: Circulating CD4+ and CD8+ T cells showed clonal expansion by week 6 at 0.1 to 3.0 mg/kg.

The assay was immunoSEQ multiplex PCR, and TCRdb's table has in-frame clones only and misses some. Of 15,000 to 20,000 clones listed, roughly 83% are singletons. On this clone: Its matching antigen is unknown.

Baseline was the first blood sampling point, followed by cycle 4 day 1 and cycle 7 day 1. Germline trimming cut 3 bases from V and 7 bases from J; bases unmatched to any gene: 7. Germline values: CDR1 SGHRS, CDR2 YFSETQ. CDR3 size: 14 residues. This clonotype was sampled from an adult with an advanced solid tumor such as melanoma, head and neck, liver or kidney cancer. This sample comprised CD4+ or CD8+ T cells sorted from blood, obtained in a trial of the OX40 agonist ivuxolimab. The chain employs TRBV5-1 and TRBJ1-5; 7 bases map to TRBD1. CDR3 coding DNA: TGCGCCAGCAGCTCCGGGACAGATAACCAGCCCCAGCATTTT. Protein sequence: CASSSGTDNQPQHF.